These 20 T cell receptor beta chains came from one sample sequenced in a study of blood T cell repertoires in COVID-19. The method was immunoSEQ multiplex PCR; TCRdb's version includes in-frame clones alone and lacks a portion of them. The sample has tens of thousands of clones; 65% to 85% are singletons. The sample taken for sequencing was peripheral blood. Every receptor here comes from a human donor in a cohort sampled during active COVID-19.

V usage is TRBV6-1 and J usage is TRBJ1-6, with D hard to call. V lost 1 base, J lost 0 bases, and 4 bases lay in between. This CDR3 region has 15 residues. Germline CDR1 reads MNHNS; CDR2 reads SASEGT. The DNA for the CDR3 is TGTGCCAGCAGTGAAGGCAGCTCCTATAATTCACCCCTCCACTTT. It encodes CASSEGSSYNSPLHF.

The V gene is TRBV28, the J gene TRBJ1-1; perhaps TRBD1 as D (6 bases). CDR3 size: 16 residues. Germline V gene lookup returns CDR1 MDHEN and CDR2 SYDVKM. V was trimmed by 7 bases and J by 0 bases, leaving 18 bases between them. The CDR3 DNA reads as TGTGCCAGCACTCCCCTGGGGCAGGGGATGAACACTGAAGCTTTCTTT. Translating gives CASTPLGQGMNTEAFF.

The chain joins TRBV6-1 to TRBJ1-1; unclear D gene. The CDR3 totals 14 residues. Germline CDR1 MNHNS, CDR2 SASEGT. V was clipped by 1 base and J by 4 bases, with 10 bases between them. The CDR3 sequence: CASSEDPGATEAFF. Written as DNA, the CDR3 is TGTGCCAGCAGTGAAGACCCGGGTGCCACTGAAGCTTTCTTT.

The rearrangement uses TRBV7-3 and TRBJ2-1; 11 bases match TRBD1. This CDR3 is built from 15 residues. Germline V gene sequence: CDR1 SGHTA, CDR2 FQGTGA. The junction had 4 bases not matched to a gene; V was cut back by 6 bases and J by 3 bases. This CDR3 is CASRPGTGGYNEQFF. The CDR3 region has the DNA TGTGCCAGCAGGCCAGGGACAGGGGGCTACAATGAGCAGTTCTTC.

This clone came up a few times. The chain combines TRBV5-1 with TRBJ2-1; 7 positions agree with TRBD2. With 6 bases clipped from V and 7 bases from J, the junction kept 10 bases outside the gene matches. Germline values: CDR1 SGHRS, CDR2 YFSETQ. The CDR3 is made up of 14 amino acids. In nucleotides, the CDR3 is TGCGCCAGCACCCCCATGGGGGGGAAGAATGAGCAGTTCTTC. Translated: CASTPMGGKNEQFF.

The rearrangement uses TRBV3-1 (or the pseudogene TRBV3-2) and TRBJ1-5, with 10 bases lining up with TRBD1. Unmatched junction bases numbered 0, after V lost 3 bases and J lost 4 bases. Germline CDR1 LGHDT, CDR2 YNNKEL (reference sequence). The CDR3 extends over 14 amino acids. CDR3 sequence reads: CASSQGQGNQPQHF. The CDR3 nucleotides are TGTGCCAGCAGCCAGGGACAGGGGAATCAGCCCCAGCATTTT.

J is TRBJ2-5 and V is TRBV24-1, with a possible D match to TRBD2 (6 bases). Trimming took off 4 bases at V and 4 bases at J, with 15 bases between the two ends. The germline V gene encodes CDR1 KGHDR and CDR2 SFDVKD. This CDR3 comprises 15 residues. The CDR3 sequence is CATSDAGVGGETQYF. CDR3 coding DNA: TGTGCCACCAGTGACGCGGGCGTGGGGGGAGAGACCCAGTACTTC.

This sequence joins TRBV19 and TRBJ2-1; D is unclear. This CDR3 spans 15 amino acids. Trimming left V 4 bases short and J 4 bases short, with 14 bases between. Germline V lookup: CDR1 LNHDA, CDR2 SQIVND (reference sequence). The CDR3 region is CASSTTGFGYNEQFF. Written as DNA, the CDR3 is TGTGCCAGTAGTACAACCGGGTTTGGATACAATGAGCAGTTCTTC.

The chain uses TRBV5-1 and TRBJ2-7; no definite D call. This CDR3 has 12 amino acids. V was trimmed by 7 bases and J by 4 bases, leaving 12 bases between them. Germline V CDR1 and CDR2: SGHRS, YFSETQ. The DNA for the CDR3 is TGCGCCAGCCAGTCGGGTGGGTACGAGCAGTACTTC. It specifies CASQSGGYEQYF.

Here the CDR3 reads CASAGGGLSTDTQYF. The CDR3 nucleotides are TGCGCCAGCGCCGGGGGGGGTCTTAGCACAGATACGCAGTATTTT. V usage is TRBV5-1 and J usage is TRBJ2-3; the match to TRBD2 covers 8 bases. Germline values: CDR1 SGHRS, CDR2 YFSETQ. This CDR3 spans 15 amino acids. The J segment lost 0 bases and the V segment lost 7 bases, leaving 7 bases of the junction unmatched.

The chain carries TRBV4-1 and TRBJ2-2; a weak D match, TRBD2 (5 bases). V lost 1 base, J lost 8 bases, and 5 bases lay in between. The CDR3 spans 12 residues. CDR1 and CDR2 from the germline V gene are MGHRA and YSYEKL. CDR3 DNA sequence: TGCGCCAGCAGCCAAGGGAGGGGGGAGCTGTTTTTT. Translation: CASSQGRGELFF.

CDR3: CASSLAGGAPTGELFF. The DNA of the CDR3 is TGTGCCAGCAGCTTAGCGGGCGGGGCTCCCACCGGGGAGCTGTTTTTT. The chain recombines TRBV7-8 with TRBJ2-2, with D tentatively TRBD2 (6 bases). The germline V gene encodes CDR1 SGHVS and CDR2 FQNEAQ. The CDR3 has 16 amino acids. Trimming shortened V by 0 bases and J by 4 bases, and 12 bases separated the two germline ends.

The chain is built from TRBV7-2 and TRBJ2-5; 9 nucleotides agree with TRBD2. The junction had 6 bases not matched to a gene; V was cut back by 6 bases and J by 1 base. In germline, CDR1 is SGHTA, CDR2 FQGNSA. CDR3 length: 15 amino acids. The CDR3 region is CASRLSGGSQETQYF. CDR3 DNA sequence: TGTGCCAGCAGACTGAGCGGGGGGTCCCAAGAGACCCAGTACTTC.

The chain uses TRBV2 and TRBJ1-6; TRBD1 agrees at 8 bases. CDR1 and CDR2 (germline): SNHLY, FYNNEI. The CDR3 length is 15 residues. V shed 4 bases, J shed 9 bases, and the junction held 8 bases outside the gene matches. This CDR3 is CASSGGQGVSSPLHF. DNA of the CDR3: TGTGCCAGCAGTGGCGGACAGGGCGTAAGTTCACCCCTCCACTTT. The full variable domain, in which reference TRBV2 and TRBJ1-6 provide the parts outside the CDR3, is EPEVTQTPSHQVTQMGQEVILRCVPISNHLYFYWYRQILGQKVEFLVSFYNNEISEKSEIFDDQFSVERPDGSNFTLKIRSTKLEDSAMYFCASSGGQGVSSPLHFGNGTRLTVT.

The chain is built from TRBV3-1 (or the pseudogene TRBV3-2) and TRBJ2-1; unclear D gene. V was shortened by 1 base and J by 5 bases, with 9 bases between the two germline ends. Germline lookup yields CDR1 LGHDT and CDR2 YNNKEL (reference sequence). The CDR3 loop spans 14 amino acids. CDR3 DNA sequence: TGTGCCAGCAGCCAAGTTCCAGGAAACAATGAGCAGTTCTTC. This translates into CASSQVPGNNEQFF.

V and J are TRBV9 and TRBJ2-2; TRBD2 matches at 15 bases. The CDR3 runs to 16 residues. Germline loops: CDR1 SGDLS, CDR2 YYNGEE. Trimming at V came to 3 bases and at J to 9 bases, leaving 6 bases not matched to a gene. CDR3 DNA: TGTGCCAGCAGCGGACGGACTAGCGGGGGGGTGTGGGAGCTGTTTTTT. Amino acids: CASSGRTSGGVWELFF.

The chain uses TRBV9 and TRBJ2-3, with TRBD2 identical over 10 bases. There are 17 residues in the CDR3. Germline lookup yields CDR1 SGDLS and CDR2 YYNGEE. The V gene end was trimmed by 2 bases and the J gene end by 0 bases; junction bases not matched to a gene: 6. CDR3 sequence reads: CASSVRASGGSTDTQYF. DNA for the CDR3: TGTGCCAGCAGCGTGAGGGCTAGCGGGGGAAGCACAGATACGCAGTATTTT.

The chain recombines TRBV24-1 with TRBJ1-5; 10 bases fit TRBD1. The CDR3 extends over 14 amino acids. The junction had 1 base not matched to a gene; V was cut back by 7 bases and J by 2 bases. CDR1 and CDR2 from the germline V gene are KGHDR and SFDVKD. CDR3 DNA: TGTGCCACCAGCGGGACAGGGGGCAATCAGCCCCAGCATTTT. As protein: CATSGTGGNQPQHF.

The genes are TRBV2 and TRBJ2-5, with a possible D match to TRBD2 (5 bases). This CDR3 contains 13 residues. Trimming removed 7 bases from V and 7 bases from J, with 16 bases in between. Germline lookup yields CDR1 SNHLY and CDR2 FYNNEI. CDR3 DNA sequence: TGTGCCAGCAAAAGTCCGGGGTGGGGGACCCAGTACTTC. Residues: CASKSPGWGTQYF.

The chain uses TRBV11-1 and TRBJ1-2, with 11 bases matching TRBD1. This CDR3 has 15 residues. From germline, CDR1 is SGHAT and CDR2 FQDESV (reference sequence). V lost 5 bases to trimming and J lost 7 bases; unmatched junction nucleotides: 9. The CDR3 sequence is CASSDRTGGASGYTF. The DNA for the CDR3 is TGTGCCAGCAGCGATAGGACAGGGGGCGCAAGTGGCTACACCTTC.